What follows describes a single TCR beta chain. Antigen unknown. V dropped 1 base and J dropped 7 bases, with 8 bases sitting between them. The germline V gene has CDR1 MGHRA and CDR2 YSYEKL. The CDR3 is 13 amino acids. The data were taken from a study of T cells in Graves' hyperthyroidism and ophthalmopathy. Study findings and constraints: The model predicted ophthalmopathy a median approximately seven months before onset. Most expanded thyroid clonotypes above 0.001 also appeared in blood.

RNA transcripts gave rise to amplified TCR beta CDR3 regions. First-round RT-PCR targeting the TCR CDR3 was performed with the HTBI primer set. TCRdb reanalysed the multiplex PCR reads using MiXCR and keeps one entry per CDR3 protein. The sample has about 600,000 distinct CDR3 sequences, roughly a sixth seen once; the top ten hold around 3.5%. The rearrangement joins TRBV4-1 to TRBJ2-1; perhaps TRBD1 as D (6 bases). The sequence was obtained from a woman aged 40 to 55 with Graves' ophthalmopathy. Sequenced input: blood. Written as DNA, the CDR3 is TGCGCCAGCAGCCAAGCCGACAGGAATGAGCAGTTCTTC. It yields the protein CASSQADRNEQFF.